This is a list of T cell receptor beta chains from one sample in a study of shared clonotypes between healthy human individuals. Profiling relied on immunoSEQ multiplex PCR, and the TCRdb table lists in-frame clones only, not all of them. Counted here are 2 million to 2.5 million clones, 93% occurring once; the ten biggest clones make up about 0.39%. The sequenced material came from naive CD4+ T cells from PBMCs. The receptors come from a man between 18 and 35 years old in good health. Some clones in this sample may be carry-over from other donors' samples. Each CDR3 is given with its conserved first and last residue. A D gene is named only where the DNA matches it firmly.

J: TRBJ2-1; V: TRBV28; length: 11; D: -; DNA: TGTGCCAGCAGTTATCGGAATGAGCAGTTCTTC; CDR3: CASSYRNEQFF
J: TRBJ2-3; V: TRBV28; length: 14; D: -; DNA: TGTGCCAGCAGAGTCGGAGGAGGGACAGATACGCAGTATTTT; CDR3: CASRVGGGTDTQYF
J: TRBJ2-7; V: TRBV10-3; length: 12; D: TRBD1; DNA: TGTGCCATCAGTTCGACAGGGTCGGGGCAGTACTTC; CDR3: CAISSTGSGQYF
J: TRBJ1-1; V: TRBV7-8; length: 15; D: -; DNA: TGTGCCAGCAGCTTTGACGGACGGGGGAACACTGAAGCTTTCTTT; CDR3: CASSFDGRGNTEAFF
J: TRBJ2-7; V: TRBV6-5; length: 12; D: -; DNA: TGTGCCAGCGGACGGGACTCCAAAGAGCAGTACTTC; CDR3: CASGRDSKEQYF
J: TRBJ1-2; V: TRBV6-6; length: 16; D: -; DNA: TGTGCCAGCAGTTACTCCAGCCGGGACCTACCCTATGGCTACACCTTC; CDR3: CASSYSSRDLPYGYTF
J: TRBJ1-4; V: TRBV29-1; length: 15; D: TRBD1; DNA: TGCAGCGTTTCCCGGGACAGGGGCACTAATGAAAAACTGTTTTTT; CDR3: CSVSRDRGTNEKLFF
J: TRBJ2-1; V: TRBV5-1; length: 16; D: -; DNA: TGCGCCAGCAGCTCCATGGGGGGAAACGGTTACAATGAGCAGTTCTTC; CDR3: CASSSMGGNGYNEQFF
J: TRBJ1-1; V: TRBV19; length: 15; D: -; DNA: TGTGCCAGTAGTATGTCTACCCGACGGGTCACTGAAGCTTTCTTT; CDR3: CASSMSTRRVTEAFF
J: TRBJ1-5; V: TRBV2; length: 13; D: -; DNA: TGTGCCAGCACTCTCGGAATTCGTCAGCCCCAGCATTTT; CDR3: CASTLGIRQPQHF